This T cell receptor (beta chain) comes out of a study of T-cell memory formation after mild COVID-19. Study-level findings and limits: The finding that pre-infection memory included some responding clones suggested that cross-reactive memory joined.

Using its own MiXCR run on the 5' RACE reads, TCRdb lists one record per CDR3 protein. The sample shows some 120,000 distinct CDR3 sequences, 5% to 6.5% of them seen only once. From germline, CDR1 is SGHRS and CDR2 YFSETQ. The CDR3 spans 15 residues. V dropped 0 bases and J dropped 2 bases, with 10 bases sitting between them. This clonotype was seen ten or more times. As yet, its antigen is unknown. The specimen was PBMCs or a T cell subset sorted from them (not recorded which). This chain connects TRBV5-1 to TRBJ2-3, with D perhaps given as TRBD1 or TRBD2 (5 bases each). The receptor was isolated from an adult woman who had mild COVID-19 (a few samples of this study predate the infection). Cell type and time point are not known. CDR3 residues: CASSLGDPDTDTQYF. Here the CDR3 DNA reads TGCGCCAGCAGCTTGGGGGACCCCGACACAGATACGCAGTATTTT.